Below are 10 T cell receptor beta chains sequenced from a single sample in a study of early T cells in non-severe SARS-CoV-2 infection. TCRdb re-called the 5' RACE reads with MiXCR, one entry per CDR3 protein. The sample lists roughly 38,000 distinct CDR3 sequences; around 6% were seen once. Sequencing was performed on whole blood. These TCRs come from an adult who was a healthcare worker with PCR-confirmed SARS-CoV-2 infection or an uninfected control (not recorded which).

In regard to this clonotype: It may be a read error: a sequence one base away is much more abundant. The gene calls are TRBV9 and TRBJ1-6; D may be TRBD1 (6 bases). The V and J ends lost 0 bases and 7 bases respectively, with 11 bases between them. This CDR3 region has 15 residues. Per the germline V gene, CDR1 is SGDLS and CDR2 is YYNGEE. CDR3 sequence (DNA): TGTGCCAGCAGCGTAGTGGGGGGCACAAATTCACCCCTCCACTTT. It encodes CASSVVGGTNSPLHF.

J is TRBJ2-3 and V is TRBV12-3 or TRBV12-4, with TRBD2 identical over 12 bases. The CDR3 spans 17 residues. The trim removed 2 bases at V and 5 bases at J, leaving 8 bases unmatched. The CDR3 sequence is CASSLSLAGGLRDTQYF. The CDR3, as DNA: TGTGCCAGCAGTTTAAGCCTAGCGGGGGGGCTAAGAGATACGCAGTATTTT.

This clonotype was counted many times. The V and J genes are TRBV2 and TRBJ2-7; D remains unclear. The CDR3 length is 13 residues. V lost 6 bases and J 5 bases, leaving 14 bases between the germline ends. Germline values: CDR1 SNHLY, CDR2 FYNNEI. The CDR3 reads CASSGRPYDEQYF. In DNA, the CDR3 is TGTGCCAGCAGCGGCCGGCCCTACGACGAGCAGTACTTC.

This clonotype was counted a single time. A much larger clone differs from this one at a single base, so this may be a read error. V is TRBV18 and J is TRBJ2-1; D unresolved. Looked up from germline, CDR1 is KGHSH and CDR2 is LQKENI. The CDR3 consists of 15 residues. The CDR3 sequence: CASSPIHAGLDEQLF. CDR3 DNA: TGTGCCAGCTCACCAATTCACGCAGGTTTGGATGAGCAGCTCTTC.

In this sample, this clonotype turned up many times. The J gene is TRBJ2-7, the V gene TRBV5-6, with D perhaps matching TRBD2 (5 bases). Germline V CDR1 and CDR2: SGHDT, YYEEEE. V was trimmed by 4 bases and J by 2 bases, leaving 10 bases between them. The CDR3 has 13 residues. The CDR3 loop is CASSRGFPYEQYF. In DNA, the CDR3 is TGTGCCAGCAGCCGAGGGTTCCCCTACGAGCAGTACTTC.

The table lists this clonotype with many counts. This chain joins TRBV20-1 and TRBJ1-1; D remains ambiguous. Germline lookup yields CDR1 DFQATT and CDR2 SNEGSKA (reference sequence). V shed 5 bases and J shed 1 base, with 5 bases lying between them. CDR3 size: 11 residues. The DNA for the CDR3 is TGCAGTGCTCGCCCGAACACTGAAGCTTTCTTT. This codes for CSARPNTEAFF.

This clonotype was counted ten times or more. The gene calls are TRBV20-1 and TRBJ2-5, with D hard to call. Per germline, CDR1 DFQATT and CDR2 SNEGSKA (reference sequence). With 5 bases removed from V and 2 bases from J, the gap between germline ends came to 15 bases. CDR3 length equals 14 residues. Here the CDR3 reads CSAHEVVGQETQYF. The CDR3 region has the DNA TGCAGTGCTCATGAGGTCGTCGGGCAAGAGACCCAGTACTTC.

This rearrangement joins TRBV6-2 or TRBV6-3 to TRBJ2-7; D might be TRBD1 or TRBD2, each matching 6 bases. The CDR3 covers 16 residues. CDR1 and CDR2 (germline): MNHEY, SVGEGT. Trimming shortened V by 2 bases and J by 0 bases, and 14 bases separated the two germline ends. The DNA of the CDR3 is TGTGCCAGCAGTTACAGACGGAGGGGGAACTCCTACGAGCAGTACTTC. It is translated as CASSYRRRGNSYEQYF.

This clonotype appeared a few times. The V and J genes are TRBV5-5 and TRBJ2-5; TRBD2 is a possible D gene (5 bases). The CDR3 is 15 amino acids. Germline V gene sequence: CDR1 SGHKS, CDR2 YYEKEE (reference sequence). Trimming took off 4 bases at V and 5 bases at J, with 18 bases between the two ends. The CDR3 spells CASSPGGGSGETQYF. The CDR3 DNA is TGTGCCAGCAGCCCGGGCGGCGGGTCTGGGGAGACCCAGTACTTC.

Ten or more counts support this clonotype. J is TRBJ1-1 and V is TRBV4-1; TRBD1 aligns across 7 bases. The CDR3 has 16 residues. Germline V gene data show CDR1 as MGHRA and CDR2 as YSYEKL. V was clipped by 3 bases and J by 3 bases; unmatched bases: 10. CDR3 region: CASSHDRDIRYTEAFF. In DNA, the CDR3 is TGCGCCAGCAGCCACGACAGGGATATCCGTTACACTGAAGCTTTCTTT.